The 26 T cell receptor beta chains below come from one sample, sequenced in a study of cytomegalovirus exposure and HLA in healthy donors. In the PCR, 60 Vbeta and 13 Jbeta primers were used. Assay: immunoSEQ multiplex PCR; the TCRdb copy retains only in-frame clones and omits some. The sample yields 120,000 or so clones, 80% seen once. The specimen was PBMCs. These receptors originate from a man younger than 45 in good health and CMV-seronegative.

This clone was seen once. The V gene is TRBV4-3, the J gene TRBJ1-1, with unresolved D. The CDR3 spans 15 residues. V shed 0 bases and J shed 3 bases, with 11 bases lying between them. CDR1 is LGHNA, CDR2 YSLEER, per germline. CDR3: CASSQDFAGDTEAFF. In DNA form, the CDR3 reads TGCGCCAGCAGCCAAGATTTCGCGGGTGACACTGAAGCTTTCTTT.

The CDR3 sequence is CATKTGDGNTIYF. The CDR3 nucleotides are TGTGCCACCAAGACAGGGGATGGAAACACCATATATTTT. The chain uses TRBV19 and TRBJ1-3, with TRBD1 matching 8 bases. This CDR3 region has 13 residues. With V trimmed by 10 bases and J by 3 bases, 5 bases remained unmatched. The germline CDR1 and CDR2 sequences are LNHDA and SQIVND (reference sequence). The whole variable domain, filled in from reference TRBV19 and TRBJ1-3, reads DGGITQSPKYLFRKEGQNVTLSCEQNLNHDAMYWYRQDPGQGLRLIYYSQIVNDFQKGDIAEGYSVSREKKESFPLTVTSAQKNPTAFYLCATKTGDGNTIYFGEGSWLTVV.

The chain has TRBV29-1 and TRBJ2-5, with 7 nucleotides matching TRBD1. The DNA end lines up better with TRBJ2-7; the J call may be wrong. CDR1 is SQVTM, CDR2 ANQGSEA, per germline. CDR3 length: 14 amino acids. The CDR3 is CSAGVGDRPYEQYF. The CDR3 DNA follows: TGCAGCGCTGGGGTAGGGGACAGACCTTACGAGCAGTACTTC.

The genes are TRBV29-1 and TRBJ1-2; D gene unclear. The V end was cut by 4 bases, the J end by 8 bases, with 11 bases between. Germline lookup yields CDR1 SQVTM and CDR2 ANQGSEA. This CDR3 has 11 amino acids. The CDR3 region has the DNA TGCAGCGTTGGGAGGGCGTCCGGCTACACCTTC. Translated, it gives CSVGRASGYTF. Full variable domain (missing parts from reference TRBV29-1 and TRBJ1-2): SAVISQKPSRDICQRGTSLTIQCQVDSQVTMMFWYRQQPGQSLTLIATANQGSEATYESGFVIDKFPISRPNLTFSTLTVSNMSPEDSSIYLCSVGRASGYTFGSGTRLTVV.

The V call is TRBV5-4, the J call TRBJ2-5; 9 positions match TRBD1. The CDR3 totals 13 residues. With V trimmed by 3 bases and J by 5 bases, 2 bases remained unmatched. Germline values: CDR1 SGHNT, CDR2 YYREEE (reference sequence). The CDR3: CASSWDREETQYF. For the CDR3, the DNA is TGTGCCAGCAGCTGGGACAGGGAGGAGACCCAGTACTTC.

This chain joins TRBV7-8 and TRBJ1-2; 11 bases match TRBD1. Germline CDR1 reads SGHVS; CDR2 reads FQNEAQ. Germline trimming cut 5 bases from V and 7 bases from J; bases unmatched to any gene: 15. The CDR3 extends over 17 amino acids. CDR3 in DNA: TGTGCCAGCAGCCCCCCCCTTAGGACAGGGGGCTTGGGTGGCTACACCTTC. This encodes CASSPPLRTGGLGGYTF.

The chain is built from TRBV10-2 and TRBJ1-6; the D is unclear. V was trimmed by 4 bases and J by 7 bases, leaving 11 bases between them. The CDR3 runs 14 residues. In germline, CDR1 is WSHSY, CDR2 SAAADI. The CDR3 reads CASSVSGMNSPLHF. The CDR3 DNA is TGCGCCAGCAGTGTCAGCGGTATGAATTCACCCCTCCACTTT.

The chain employs TRBV7-2 and TRBJ2-5; D is uncertain. Germline V CDR1 and CDR2: SGHTA, FQGNSA. The ends were cut back, 1 base at V and 5 bases at J, with 8 bases in the middle. The CDR3 totals 13 residues. CDR3 nucleotides: TGTGCCAGCAGCTTAGGGGCTTCGGAGACCCAGTACTTC. Residues: CASSLGASETQYF.

The CDR3 bases are TGTGCCAGCTCACCACGACCGGGGGTTGCGGACACTGAAGCTTTCTTT. Amino acids: CASSPRPGVADTEAFF. The chain joins TRBV18 to TRBJ1-1; possibly TRBD1 for D (5 bases). The CDR3 length is 16 residues. Germline V gene lookup returns CDR1 KGHSH and CDR2 LQKENI. V lost 1 base and J 3 bases, leaving 15 bases between the germline ends.

The chain is built from TRBV19 and TRBJ2-6, with 11 bases identical to TRBD1. CDR1 and CDR2 (germline): LNHDA, SQIVND (reference sequence). The CDR3 consists of 18 residues. The trim removed 3 bases at V and 4 bases at J, leaving 8 bases unmatched. The CDR3 protein is CASSIYRTGGSGANVLTF. Written as DNA, the CDR3 is TGTGCCAGTAGTATCTATCGGACAGGGGGCTCCGGGGCCAACGTCCTGACTTTC.

Comments on this clone: Sequence at one end of the junction differs from germline and may be a read error. The rearrangement links TRBV29-1 to TRBJ1-2; TRBD1 is a possible D gene (6 bases). The CDR3 loop spans 13 amino acids. Germline V gene lookup returns CDR1 SQVTM and CDR2 ANQGSEA. CDR3 nucleotide sequence: TGCAGCGTAAAGGCAACAGGGTATTATGGCTACCCCTTC. This translates into CSVKATGYYGYPF.

This clone was observed a handful of times. The genes are TRBV4-1 and TRBJ2-1, with TRBD2 matching over 7 bases. CDR1 MGHRA and CDR2 YSYEKL come from the germline V gene. Trimming removed 3 bases from V and 5 bases from J; junction bases left unmatched: 13. CDR3 size: 17 residues. The CDR3, as DNA: TGCGCCAGCAGCCATAATAGCGGGCAGGCTTCTAACAATGAGCAGTTCTTC. Its protein is CASSHNSGQASNNEQFF.

The chain carries TRBV15 and TRBJ1-4; D call uncertain. V was clipped by 4 bases and J by 3 bases, with 12 bases between them. CDR1 is LNHNV, CDR2 YYDKDF, per germline (reference sequence). CDR3 size: 15 residues. In nucleotides, the CDR3 is TGTGCCACCAGCAATCGAGGCTGGGCTAATGAAAAACTGTTTTTT. Amino acid sequence: CATSNRGWANEKLFF.

The chain couples TRBV7-9 to TRBJ1-1; D unresolved. The germline V gene has CDR1 SEHNR and CDR2 FQNEAQ (reference sequence). V was cut by 5 bases and J by 4 bases, with 17 bases left in between. This CDR3 has 15 residues. CDR3 DNA: TGTGCCAGCAGCATCCCTCTCAATGCGGGCACTGAAGCTTTCTTT. It is translated as CASSIPLNAGTEAFF.

This clone has just one count. This chain links TRBV5-4 with TRBJ1-4; 9 bases are a match to TRBD1. Germline V gives CDR1 SGHNT, CDR2 YYREEE (reference sequence). With 0 bases clipped from V and 7 bases from J, the junction kept 1 base outside the gene matches. The CDR3 covers 14 residues. CDR3 coding DNA: TGTGCCAGCAGCTTGGGGGACAGGGCTGAAAAACTGTTTTTT. Protein sequence: CASSLGDRAEKLFF. Combining the CDR3 with reference TRBV5-4 and TRBJ1-4 gives the whole variable domain ETGVTQSPTHLIKTRGQQVTLRCSSQSGHNTVSWYQQALGQGPQFIFQYYREEENGRGNFPPRFSGLQFPNYSSELNVNALELDDSALYLCASSLGDRAEKLFFGSGTQLSVL.

J is TRBJ2-1 and V is TRBV7-3, with TRBD2 as a possible D gene (5 bases). The V gene lost 2 bases and the J gene lost 7 bases, with 12 bases spanning the gap. Germline assignment: CDR1 SGHTA and CDR2 FQGTGA. CDR3 length: 14 residues. CDR3 DNA: TGTGCCAGCAGCTTATTAGCGTGGGCTAATGAGCAGTTCTTC. Its protein is CASSLLAWANEQFF.

This sequence joins TRBV11-3 and TRBJ2-1; 8 bases line up with TRBD2. This CDR3 is 16 amino acids long. Trimming cost V 0 bases and J 5 bases; bases outside gene matches: 6. Germline-derived CDR1 and CDR2 are SGHNT and YENEEA. The CDR3 nucleotides read TGTGCCAGCAGCTTAGACCCGGGACTAGAGGACAATGAGCAGTTCTTC. Translation gives CASSLDPGLEDNEQFF.

The V call is TRBV9, the J call TRBJ2-5; possible D gene TRBD2, 6 bases. Germline V lookup: CDR1 SGDLS, CDR2 YYNGEE. The CDR3 spans 16 residues. V lost 0 bases, J lost 2 bases, and 14 bases lay in between. In DNA form, the CDR3 reads TGTGCCAGCAGCGTAGCTAGTAGAGGAGGGCAAGAGACCCAGTACTTC. Protein sequence: CASSVASRGGQETQYF.

J is TRBJ2-1 and V is TRBV29-1; TRBD2 aligns across 10 bases. The V gene end was trimmed by 2 bases and the J gene end by 8 bases; junction bases not matched to a gene: 12. The germline gives CDR1 SQVTM, CDR2 ANQGSEA. The CDR3 length is 16 residues. Here the CDR3 DNA reads TGCAGCGTTGAACCCCCGGGGCTAGCGGGAGTGGATGAGCAGTTCTTC. Its translation is CSVEPPGLAGVDEQFF.

As DNA, the CDR3 is TGCAGCGTTGAAGATTTTGAAGGAAAGGTCACGACTGGCGGCTACACCTTC. It encodes CSVEDFEGKVTTGGYTF. The genes are TRBV29-1 and TRBJ1-2; D unclear. The germline V gene has CDR1 SQVTM and CDR2 ANQGSEA. The CDR3 totals 17 residues. V was clipped by 0 bases and J by 8 bases, with 25 bases between them. Combining the CDR3 with reference TRBV29-1 and TRBJ1-2 gives the whole variable domain SAVISQKPSRDICQRGTSLTIQCQVDSQVTMMFWYRQQPGQSLTLIATANQGSEATYESGFVIDKFPISRPNLTFSTLTVSNMSPEDSSIYLCSVEDFEGKVTTGGYTFGSGTRLTVV.

V gene TRBV9 combines with J gene TRBJ2-3; D remains ambiguous. Looked up from germline, CDR1 is SGDLS and CDR2 is YYNGEE. The CDR3 covers 18 residues. V was pared by 2 bases and J by 1 base, with 20 bases between. The CDR3 DNA reads TGTGCCAGCAGCGTCGAACCGGGTGCTCAAGGTGGCACAGATACGCAGTATTTT. This gives the protein CASSVEPGAQGGTDTQYF. Complete variable domain (other parts from reference TRBV9 and TRBJ2-3): DSGVTQTPKHLITATGQRVTLRCSPRSGDLSVYWYQQSLDQGLQFLIQYYNGEERAKGNILERFSAQQFPDLHSELNLSSLELGDSALYFCASSVEPGAQGGTDTQYFGPGTRLTVL.

The V and J genes are TRBV7-9 and TRBJ1-1; D perhaps matches TRBD1 (6 bases). The CDR3 consists of 16 residues. Germline assignment: CDR1 SEHNR and CDR2 FQNEAQ (reference sequence). Trimming took off 5 bases at V and 0 bases at J, with 16 bases between the two ends. The CDR3 DNA follows: TGTGCCAGCAGCCCAGGGGCAGGAGTTATGAACACTGAAGCTTTCTTT. Amino acid sequence: CASSPGAGVMNTEAFF.

The chain combines TRBV7-3 with TRBJ2-7, with 8 nucleotides matching TRBD2. The CDR3 extends over 15 amino acids. The junction had 5 bases not matched to a gene; V was cut back by 0 bases and J by 4 bases. Germline lookup yields CDR1 SGHTA and CDR2 FQGTGA. CDR3 sequence (DNA): TGTGCCAGCAGCTTAACAGGGACTAGGGGATACGAGCAGTACTTC. As protein: CASSLTGTRGYEQYF.

V usage is TRBV19 and J usage is TRBJ1-1; D not certain. The V end was cut by 4 bases, the J end by 1 base, with 10 bases between. The germline V gene encodes CDR1 LNHDA and CDR2 SQIVND (reference sequence). The CDR3 covers 14 residues. The CDR3 bases are TGTGCCAGTAGTACATGGTCAGAGAACACTGAAGCTTTCTTT. This translates into CASSTWSENTEAFF.

The chain recombines TRBV29-1 with TRBJ2-1, with D possibly matching TRBD2 (7 bases). Trimming took off 8 bases at V and 5 bases at J, with 16 bases between the two ends. Looked up from germline, CDR1 is SQVTM and CDR2 is ANQGSEA. This CDR3 spans 13 amino acids. CDR3 amino acids: CSLGRGGNNEQFF. The CDR3 region has the DNA TGCAGCCTGGGGAGGGGGGGGAACAATGAGCAGTTCTTC.

The rearrangement joins TRBV11-2 to TRBJ1-1; D is unclear. Germline V gene data show CDR1 as SGHAT and CDR2 as FQNNGV. V shed 5 bases and J shed 1 base, with 11 bases lying between them. The CDR3 is made up of 14 amino acids. The CDR3 DNA is TGTGCCAGCAGCCCTCTCGGTGGGAACACTGAAGCTTTCTTT. It translates to CASSPLGGNTEAFF.